This T cell receptor (beta chain) is from a study of identical twins' blood T cells (dated by TCRdb to the early 2010s). For the study in its entirety: Roughly 50 million Illumina reads were obtained across around 12 libraries, comprising six alpha-chain and six beta-chain libraries. Using next-generation sequencing, the study compared the TCR alpha and beta chain repertoires of three pairs of monozygous twins to assess how genetics influences repertoire formation.

A note on this clonotype: The specificity of this receptor is unknown. No much larger clonotype is one base removed from it; base qualities were not supplied.

The donors were six healthy women who made up three monozygous twin pairs. All three twin pairs had been reared together, and it was thought likely that the same infectious agents and vaccines had been met by these twin pairs. RNA was isolated from peripheral blood mononuclear cells and used to prepare TCR cDNA libraries. Library generation was performed with 5' RACE. Sequencing was carried out with an Illumina Genome Analyzer IIx. RNA-based TCR cDNA libraries were prepared by a previously described protocol with several modifications. To prevent cross-contamination, barcodes specific to each sample were added to both ends of every TCR cDNA library during cDNA synthesis and amplification. Regarding the original processing steps: Each individual had between about 95,000 and nearly 550,000 identified clonotypes, and each library contained about 2.2 to 3.6 million CDR3-containing reads. Reads carrying improper barcode index combinations were removed, after which the MiTCR software was used to build a cloneset for each library. While assembling CDR3 clonotypes, MiTCR filtered or rescued low-quality reads and corrected PCR and sequencing errors. Artificial out-of-frame clonotypes were mapped to in-frame sequences, with one indel allowed in the CDR3, and then removed. V and J gene usage similarity between donors was measured as Jensen-Shannon divergence divided by mean entropy. The public reads were run again by TCRdb, first through fastp at Q25 and then through MiXCR, and only productive beta chains were kept. Every entry covers one CDR3 protein and lists the most common genes and DNA from its rows. The V and J calls reflect TCRdb's pipeline rather than the authors' work. Recorded for this sample are about 370,000 distinct CDR3 sequences; more than 25% of them occurred a single time. The top ten clones comprise more than 5.5% of the sample.

Study-wide conclusions, independent of this receptor: Among the most abundant TCRbeta clonotypes, every donor shared more CDR3 sequences with her own twin than with unrelated donors. How many CDR3 clonotypes two donors shared depended mainly on the product of their cloneset sizes, and the twins did not clearly stray from this trend. V gene usage was reported to be markedly more similar within twin pairs than between unrelated donors, even among non-selected out-of-frame TCRbeta clonotypes. The study stated that the proposed role of the TCRalpha J segment in MHC recognition during thymic selection needs to be validated by independent studies. Environmental influences could not be excluded as an explanation for twin similarity, since twins were reared together.

Reading the germline V gene gives CDR1 SQVTM and CDR2 ANQGSEA. Cut back by 4 bases and 8 bases, the V and J ends lie 11 bases apart. The CDR3 has 11 amino acids, counting the end cysteine and phenylalanine. Only the CDR3 portion is preserved as DNA: 33 bases, with reading frame beginning at the first base. The chain is assembled from TRBV29-1 and TRBJ1-2; a confident D gene designation cannot be given. The specimen sequenced was PBMCs. This TCR derives from a woman aged 18 to 50 in good health. The CDR3 has the sequence CSVALSVGYTF. The bases read TGCAGCGTTGCCCTGTCGGTAGGCTACACCTTC. Extended through the reference TRBV29-1 and TRBJ1-2 proteins, this CDR3 yields the full variable domain: SAVISQKPSRDICQRGTSLTIQCQVDSQVTMMFWYRQQPGQSLTLIATANQGSEATYESGFVIDKFPISRPNLTFSTLTVSNMSPEDSSIYLCSVALSVGYTFGSGTRLTVV.